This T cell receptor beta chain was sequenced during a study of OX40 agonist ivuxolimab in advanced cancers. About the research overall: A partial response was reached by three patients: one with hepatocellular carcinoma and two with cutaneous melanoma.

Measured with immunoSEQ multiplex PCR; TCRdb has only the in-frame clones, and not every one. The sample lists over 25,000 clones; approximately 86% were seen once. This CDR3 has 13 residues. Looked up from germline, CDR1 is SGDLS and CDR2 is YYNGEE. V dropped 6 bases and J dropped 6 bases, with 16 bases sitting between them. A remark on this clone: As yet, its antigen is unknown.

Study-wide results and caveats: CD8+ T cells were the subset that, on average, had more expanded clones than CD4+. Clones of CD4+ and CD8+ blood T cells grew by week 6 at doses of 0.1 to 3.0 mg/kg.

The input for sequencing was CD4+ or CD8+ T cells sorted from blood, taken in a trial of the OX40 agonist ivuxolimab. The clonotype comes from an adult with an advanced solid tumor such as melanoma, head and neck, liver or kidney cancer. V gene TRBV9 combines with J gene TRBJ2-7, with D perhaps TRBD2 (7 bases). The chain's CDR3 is CASTQGGGGEQYF. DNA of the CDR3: TGTGCCAGCACACAGGGTGGCGGGGGCGAGCAGTACTTC.